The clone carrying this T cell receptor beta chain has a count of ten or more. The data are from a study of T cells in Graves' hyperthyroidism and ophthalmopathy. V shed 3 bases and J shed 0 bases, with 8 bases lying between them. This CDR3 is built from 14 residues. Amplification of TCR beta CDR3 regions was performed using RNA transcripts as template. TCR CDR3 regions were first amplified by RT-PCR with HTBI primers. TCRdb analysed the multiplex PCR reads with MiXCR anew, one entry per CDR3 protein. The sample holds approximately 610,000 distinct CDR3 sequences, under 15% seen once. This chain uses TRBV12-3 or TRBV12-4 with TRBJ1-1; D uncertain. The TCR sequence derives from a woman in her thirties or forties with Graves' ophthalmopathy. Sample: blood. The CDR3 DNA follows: TGTGCCAGCAGTTTCGGTATTGTGAACACTGAAGCTTTCTTT. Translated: CASSFGIVNTEAFF.